This TCR beta chain originates from a study of blood T cell repertoires in COVID-19. The repertoire was sequenced with immunoSEQ multiplex PCR; TCRdb's copy has only in-frame clones and lacks some. The sample gives 100,000 to 150,000 clones, 85% of which show up once; 25% to 30% is in the top ten. Germline V gene lookup returns CDR1 KGHSH and CDR2 LQKENI. This CDR3 is built from 13 residues. Trimming shortened V by 4 bases and J by 2 bases, and 8 bases separated the two germline ends. J is TRBJ2-5 and V is TRBV18; D is ambiguous. The sequenced sample was peripheral blood. The clonotype comes from a woman over 75 with acute or convalescent COVID-19. CDR3 DNA: TGTGCCAGCTCACGATACGCGCAAGAGACCCAGTACTTC. It translates to CASSRYAQETQYF.